The 3 T cell receptor beta chains below come from one sample, sequenced in a study of blood T cell repertoires in COVID-19. Assay: immunoSEQ multiplex PCR; the TCRdb copy retains only in-frame clones and omits some. The data show around 320,000 clones, around nine tenths seen once. The sample was PBMCs or T cells enriched from blood (not recorded which). The receptors come from a woman in her twenties or thirties who had been exposed to COVID-19.

In the case of this clone: At the DNA level, this CDR3 is encoded by other sequences in the same sample as well. This chain uses TRBV12-3 or TRBV12-4 with TRBJ1-2, with unresolved D. The CDR3 runs 13 residues. V shed 5 bases and J shed 1 base, with 8 bases lying between them. For the CDR3, the DNA is TGTGCCAGCAGTCTAACAGATAACTATGGCTACACCTTC. Amino acid sequence: CASSLTDNYGYTF.

V usage is TRBV3-1 (or the pseudogene TRBV3-2) and J usage is TRBJ1-1; D uncertain. The CDR3 spans 16 residues. V was trimmed by 1 base and J by 0 bases, leaving 12 bases between them. The germline CDR1 and CDR2 sequences are LGHDT and YNNKEL (reference sequence). The CDR3 reads CASSQGGFLMNTEAFF. The CDR3 DNA reads as TGTGCCAGCAGCCAAGGCGGGTTCCTGATGAACACTGAAGCTTTCTTT.

This chain links TRBV3-1 (or the pseudogene TRBV3-2) with TRBJ2-7; 10 positions match TRBD2. V shed 0 bases, J shed 2 bases, and the junction held 7 bases outside the gene matches. This CDR3 comprises 17 residues. Germline-derived CDR1 and CDR2 are LGHDT and YNNKEL (reference sequence). CDR3 nucleotide sequence: TGTGCCAGCAGCCAAGATGGGCTAGCGGGGGCCCCCTACGAGCAGTACTTC. The encoded protein is CASSQDGLAGAPYEQYF.